This record looks at one T cell receptor (beta chain) sequence and its context. Its antigen is unknown. CDR1 is SGHAT and CDR2 is FQNNGV in the germline V gene. This CDR3 has 20 residues. The data were taken from a study of tumor-infiltrating lymphocytes in primary liver carcinoma. Study-wide background: Samples returned roughly 3.5 to 7.5 million productive TCRbeta reads each. Read depth did not differ significantly between tissue types. General observations from the study: In tumor-adjacent and tumor-blood pairs, overlap was lower than in tumor region pairs. There were only about 7-25% of top clones found in all five tumor regions.

The authors made TCR beta cDNA from 450 to 600 ng total RNA with a constant-region primer. Generation of the TCR beta libraries relied on three nested multiplex PCR rounds using slightly modified ARM-PCR. The first two PCR rounds used TRBV1-TRBV30 primers with a Cbeta primer, roughly 10 cycles each. A single record per CDR3 protein comes from TCRdb applying MiXCR to the multiplex PCR reads. The table includes 99,000 or so distinct CDR3 sequences, about 70% detected once. Bulk tissue was left unsorted, and RNA and DNA were co-extracted from about 19-30 mg of it. Every one of the tumor samples had a viable tumor cell content above 75%.

This sequence originates from a woman aged 55-69 years with primary liver carcinoma and hepatitis B virus infection. V gene TRBV11-2 combines with J gene TRBJ2-3, with a weak D call TRBD2 (6 bases). The sample taken for sequencing was liver tumor tissue from sampling region 5. Subset denoted: tumor region T5, tumor centre. The CDR3 coding sequence is TGTGTCAGGAGCTTAAGGGGCCTAGCGAGATTGAGAGTCCGCACAGATACGCAGTATTTT. It yields the protein CVRSLRGLARLRVRTDTQYF.